This T cell receptor (beta chain) appears in the sequencing data of a study of shared clonotypes between healthy human individuals. Sequenced by immunoSEQ multiplex PCR; TCRdb stores in-frame clones only, minus some. Of roughly 1,800,000 clones in the sample, approximately 95% were seen once. The naive CD8 fraction comprised CD45RO-negative cells positively selected for CCR7 and excluded terminally differentiated effector memory CD45RA+ cells. In the case of this clone: Other DNA sequences in the same sample also yield this CDR3.

Germline trimming cut 3 bases from V and 4 bases from J; bases unmatched to any gene: 4. The CDR3 is 14 residues long. Germline-derived CDR1 and CDR2 are MDHEN and SYDVKM. Material: naive CD8+ T cells sorted from blood. This receptor was obtained from a man younger than 35 in good health. The V gene is TRBV28, the J gene TRBJ2-3; 7 positions agree with TRBD2. For the CDR3, the DNA is TGTGCCAGCAGTTTTTTGGGGGGGGCAGATACGCAGTATTTT. Protein: CASSFLGGADTQYF.